The present T cell receptor beta chain was sequenced within a study of response to subunit inactivated influenza vaccine. Study results and caveats: Few new T cells, the authors suggested, are recruited by each seasonal influenza vaccination.

A few counts support this clonotype. Its antigen is not known. TCRdb redid the calling of the RT-PCR reads with MiXCR, one entry per CDR3 protein. In the table there are 530,000 or so distinct CDR3 sequences, 25% of which are singletons. Trimming removed 4 bases from V and 6 bases from J; junction bases left unmatched: 10. The CDR3 sequence is 16 residues long. The germline CDR1 and CDR2 sequences are ENHRY and SYGVKD. The rearrangement links TRBV10-3 to TRBJ2-3; 10 nucleotides agree with TRBD1. The sample in question was CD4+ T cells sorted from PBMCs, obtained 4 to 6 days after vaccination. This TCR was sampled from a man aged 50 or older who received an inactivated influenza vaccine. In DNA form, the CDR3 reads TGTGCCATCAGTGGAAAGACAGGGGGCATAACGGATACGCAGTATTTT. Translation: CAISGKTGGITDTQYF.